The source of this T cell receptor beta chain is a study of response to subunit inactivated influenza vaccine. Germline V gene sequence: CDR1 MNHNS, CDR2 SASEGT. V was pared by 5 bases and J by 5 bases, with 9 bases of the junction left unmatched. The CDR3 sequence is 15 residues long. One entry per CDR3 protein, called by TCRdb with MiXCR from the RT-PCR reads. This table holds 600,000 to 700,000 distinct CDR3 sequences, 12% to 15% found once. The V call is TRBV6-1, the J call TRBJ2-1; 7 nucleotides line up with TRBD1. This TCR was recovered from a man aged 50 to 60 who received an inactivated influenza vaccine. The sample in question was PBMCs from blood, obtained roughly 15 days before vaccination. The CDR3 loop reads CASSTSGTVNNEQFF. CDR3 sequence (DNA): TGTGCCAGCAGTACCTCCGGGACAGTTAACAATGAGCAGTTCTTC.